The entry below describes one TCR beta chain. This entry comes from a study of monozygotic twins with inflammatory bowel disease. TCRdb reprocessed the 5' RACE reads; each CDR3 protein has one entry and no DNA is given. The sample totals about 330,000 distinct CDR3 sequences. The sequenced sample consisted of blood. This TCR came from a human donor with ulcerative colitis or Crohn's disease, or a healthy co-twin of an affected twin (not recorded which).

CDR3 amino acids: CASSLAELAGYNEQFF. The rearrangement uses TRBV7-2 and TRBJ2-1; absent DNA, TCRdb's TRBD2 call cannot be checked. This CDR3 is 16 amino acids long. The germline gives CDR1 SGHTA, CDR2 FQGNSA.